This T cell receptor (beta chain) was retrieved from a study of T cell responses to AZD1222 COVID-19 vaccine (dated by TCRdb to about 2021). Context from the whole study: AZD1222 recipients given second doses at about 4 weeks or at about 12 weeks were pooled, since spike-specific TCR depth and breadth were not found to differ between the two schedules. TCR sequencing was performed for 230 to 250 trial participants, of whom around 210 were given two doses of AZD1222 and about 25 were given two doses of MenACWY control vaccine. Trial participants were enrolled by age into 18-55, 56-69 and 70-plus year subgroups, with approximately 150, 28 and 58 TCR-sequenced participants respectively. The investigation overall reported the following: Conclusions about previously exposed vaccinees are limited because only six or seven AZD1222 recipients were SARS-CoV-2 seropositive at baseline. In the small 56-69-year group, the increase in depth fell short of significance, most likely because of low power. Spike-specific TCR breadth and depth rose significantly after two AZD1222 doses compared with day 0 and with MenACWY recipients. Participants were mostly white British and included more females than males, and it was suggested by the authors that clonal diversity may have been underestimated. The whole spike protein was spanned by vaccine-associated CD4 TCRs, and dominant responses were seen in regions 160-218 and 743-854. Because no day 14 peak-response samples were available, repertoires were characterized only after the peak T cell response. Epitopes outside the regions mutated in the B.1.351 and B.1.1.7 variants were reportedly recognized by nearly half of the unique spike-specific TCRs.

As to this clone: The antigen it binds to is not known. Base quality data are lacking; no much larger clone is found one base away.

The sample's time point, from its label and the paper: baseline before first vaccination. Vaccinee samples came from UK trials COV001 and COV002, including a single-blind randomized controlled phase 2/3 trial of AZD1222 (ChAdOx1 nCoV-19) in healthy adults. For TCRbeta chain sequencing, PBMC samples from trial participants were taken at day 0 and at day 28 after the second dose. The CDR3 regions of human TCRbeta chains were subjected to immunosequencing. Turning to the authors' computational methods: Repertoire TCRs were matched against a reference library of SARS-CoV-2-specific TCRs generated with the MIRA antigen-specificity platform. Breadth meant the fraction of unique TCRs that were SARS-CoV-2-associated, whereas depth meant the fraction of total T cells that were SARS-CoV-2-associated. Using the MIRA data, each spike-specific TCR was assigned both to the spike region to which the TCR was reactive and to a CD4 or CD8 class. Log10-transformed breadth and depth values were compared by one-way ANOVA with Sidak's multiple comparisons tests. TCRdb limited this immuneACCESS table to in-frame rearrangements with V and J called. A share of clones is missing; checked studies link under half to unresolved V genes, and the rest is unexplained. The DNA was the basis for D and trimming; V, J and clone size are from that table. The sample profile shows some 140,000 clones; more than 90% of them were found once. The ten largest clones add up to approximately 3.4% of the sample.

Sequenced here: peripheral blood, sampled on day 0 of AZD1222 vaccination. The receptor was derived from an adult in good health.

Read as DNA, the sequence is TGTGCCAGCAGTTTTACCGACAGGGTCGCTAATGAAAAACTGTTTTTT. Translated, this gives CASSFTDRVANEKLFF. The V gene is TRBV27 and the J gene is TRBJ1-4; a stretch of 7 junction bases matches TRBD1. The germline V gene (reference sequence) gives CDR1 as MNHEY and CDR2 as SMNVEV. From V the trimming removes 3 bases and from J it removes 3 bases, while the gene matches leave 7 bases of the junction unaccounted for. Measured from the cysteine to the phenylalanine, the CDR3 is 16 residues long. The retained sequence is limited to the CDR3, 48 bases, with the frame set at the first base.